One and the same sample provided the 21 T cell receptor beta chains below, sequenced in a study of blood T cell repertoires in COVID-19. Here immunoSEQ multiplex PCR was the method, and the copy in TCRdb shows in-frame clones only, minus some. The data show 180,000 or so clones, with approximately 86% seen just once and roughly 8% held by the top ten. The source material was peripheral blood. Receptors originate from a man in his sixties with acute or convalescent COVID-19.

The chain uses TRBV2 and TRBJ1-5; 7 bases are shared with TRBD1. CDR1 is SNHLY, CDR2 FYNNEI, per germline. Trimming cost V 7 bases and J 3 bases; bases outside gene matches: 3. The CDR3 extends over 13 amino acids. CDR3 region: CASMGTDNQPQHF. The CDR3 DNA reads TGTGCCAGCATGGGGACAGACAATCAGCCCCAGCATTTT.

The rearrangement joins TRBV2 to TRBJ1-6, with no clear D. CDR1 and CDR2 from the germline V gene are SNHLY and FYNNEI. Trimming stripped 1 base from V and 10 bases from J, with 5 bases between. The CDR3 consists of 12 residues. The CDR3 nucleotides are TGTGCCAGCAGTGAAGGAGAATCACCCCTCCACTTT. Translating gives CASSEGESPLHF.

The CDR3 is CASSPGERGEETQYF. The CDR3 nucleotides read TGTGCCAGCAGCCCTGGAGAGCGGGGGGAAGAGACCCAGTACTTC. The V gene is TRBV5-8, the J gene TRBJ2-5; 9 bases match TRBD2. This CDR3 region has 15 residues. The V gene's germline CDR1 is SGHTS and CDR2 YDEGEE. Trimming cost V 4 bases and J 3 bases; bases outside gene matches: 7.

The chain employs TRBV27 and TRBJ1-2, with D maybe TRBD1 (6 bases). Trimming left V 2 bases short and J 4 bases short, with 20 bases between. The CDR3 extends over 17 amino acids. Germline values: CDR1 MNHEY, CDR2 SMNVEV (reference sequence). CDR3 DNA: TGTGCCAGCAGTTTAGGCTCCGGGACATCCCTGGGCTATGGCTACACCTTC. Protein sequence: CASSLGSGTSLGYGYTF.

The V and J genes are TRBV1 and TRBJ2-5; the DNA was not used to check the table's D call, TRBD2. TRBV1 constitutes a pseudogene. The CDR3 loop spans 14 amino acids. This CDR3 is CTSSLTGLQETQYF. The CDR3 nucleotides read TGCACCAGCAGCCTAACGGGACTTCAAGAGACCCAGTACTTC.

The chain couples TRBV28 to TRBJ1-2; D not resolved. Germline values: CDR1 MDHEN, CDR2 SYDVKM. The CDR3 is made up of 15 amino acids. V gave up 2 bases and J gave up 7 bases, with 17 bases separating them. The CDR3 DNA reads as TGTGCCAGCAGTTTAATCCCTTCGGGGTTGCGTGGCTACACCTTC. Its protein is CASSLIPSGLRGYTF.

The V and J genes are TRBV11-2 and TRBJ2-6, with a weak D call TRBD2 (6 bases). The CDR3 is 16 amino acids. Germline V gene data show CDR1 as SGHAT and CDR2 as FQNNGV. Trimming left V 3 bases short and J 0 bases short, with 9 bases between. Here the CDR3 reads CASSLWGLSGANVLTF. CDR3 coding DNA: TGTGCCAGCAGCTTGTGGGGACTCTCTGGGGCCAACGTCCTGACTTTC.

The V gene is TRBV5-6, the J gene TRBJ1-3, with D maybe TRBD1 (6 bases). Germline lookup yields CDR1 SGHDT and CDR2 YYEEEE. V gave up 2 bases and J gave up 4 bases, with 16 bases separating them. The CDR3 extends over 16 amino acids. The CDR3 sequence: CASSFFQTGLGNTIYF. The CDR3 bases are TGTGCCAGCAGCTTCTTCCAGACAGGCCTCGGAAACACCATATATTTT.

The chain combines TRBV19 with TRBJ1-2, with 10 bases identical to TRBD1. J lost 8 bases, V lost 4 bases, and 7 bases had no gene match. This CDR3 region has 14 residues. CDR1 and CDR2 (germline): LNHDA, SQIVND (reference sequence). The CDR3 is CASSKPGTGDGYTF. CDR3 DNA: TGTGCCAGTAGTAAACCCGGGACAGGGGACGGCTACACCTTC. The whole variable domain, filled in from reference TRBV19 and TRBJ1-2, reads DGGITQSPKYLFRKEGQNVTLSCEQNLNHDAMYWYRQDPGQGLRLIYYSQIVNDFQKGDIAEGYSVSREKKESFPLTVTSAQKNPTAFYLCASSKPGTGDGYTFGSGTRLTVV.

This chain uses TRBV7-6 with TRBJ1-5, with D possibly TRBD1 on 6 matching bases. This CDR3 comprises 13 residues. Trimming left V 5 bases short and J 4 bases short, with 9 bases between. In germline, CDR1 is SGHVS, CDR2 FNYEAQ. DNA for the CDR3: TGTGCCAGCAGCCCGGACAGAAATCAGCCCCAGCATTTT. It encodes CASSPDRNQPQHF.

J is TRBJ1-1 and V is TRBV5-6, with TRBD1 matching over 9 bases. The CDR3 is made up of 15 amino acids. Germline trimming cut 4 bases from V and 3 bases from J; bases unmatched to any gene: 7. The germline V gene encodes CDR1 SGHDT and CDR2 YYEEEE. The CDR3 protein is CASSPGTGMDTEAFF. CDR3 sequence (DNA): TGTGCCAGCAGCCCCGGGACAGGGATGGACACTGAAGCTTTCTTT. Combining the CDR3 with reference TRBV5-6 and TRBJ1-1 gives the whole variable domain DAGVTQSPTHLIKTRGQQVTLRCSPKSGHDTVSWYQQALGQGPQFIFQYYEEEERQRGNFPDRFSGHQFPNYSSELNVNALLLGDSALYLCASSPGTGMDTEAFFGQGTRLTVV.

This chain connects TRBV4-2 to TRBJ2-7; D unresolved. V shed 1 base and J shed 3 bases, with 7 bases lying between them. Germline assignment: CDR1 LGHNA and CDR2 YNFKEQ. The CDR3 is made up of 13 amino acids. The CDR3 protein is CASSQVPVYEQYF. The CDR3 coding sequence is TGTGCCAGCAGCCAAGTTCCCGTCTACGAGCAGTACTTC.

On this clone itself: A read error may account for a junction end that differs from germline. The gene calls are TRBV11-2 and TRBJ1-3; 8 bases align to TRBD1. This CDR3 has 11 residues. Germline loops: CDR1 SGHAT, CDR2 FQNNGV. The CDR3 DNA sequence: TGTGCCAGCAGCTTGACAGGGGTGGTAGATTTT. It encodes CASSLTGVVDF.

This rearrangement joins TRBV15 to TRBJ2-7, with unresolved D. The CDR3 is 16 amino acids. Looked up from germline, CDR1 is LNHNV and CDR2 is YYDKDF (reference sequence). V shed 0 bases and J shed 0 bases, with 12 bases lying between them. The chain's CDR3 is CATSRDEAKSSYEQYF. The CDR3 DNA sequence: TGTGCCACCAGCAGAGATGAAGCGAAGAGCTCCTACGAGCAGTACTTC. Based on the CDR3 plus reference TRBV15 and TRBJ2-7, the full variable domain is DAMVIQNPRYQVTQFGKPVTLSCSQTLNHNVMYWYQQKSSQAPKLLFHYYDKDFNNEADTPDNFQSRRPNTSFCFLDIRSPGLGDTAMYLCATSRDEAKSSYEQYFGPGTRLTVT.

The chain joins TRBV5-1 to TRBJ2-7; TRBD2 is a possible D gene (5 bases). Germline-derived CDR1 and CDR2 are SGHRS and YFSETQ. The ends were cut back, 0 bases at V and 0 bases at J, with 13 bases in the middle. The CDR3 has 16 residues. CDR3 in DNA: TGCGCCAGCAGCTTGGCCCTCGGGGTTAGCTCCTACGAGCAGTACTTC. This encodes CASSLALGVSSYEQYF.

V gene TRBV7-8 combines with J gene TRBJ1-3; 10 positions agree with TRBD1. The length of the CDR3 is 18 residues. Trimming took 6 bases from V and 3 from J; bases not matched to a gene: 14. Germline CDR1 and CDR2: SGHVS and FQNEAQ. The CDR3 DNA is TGTGCCAGCAGACCACCGGGACAGGGGACGTCGTATGGAAACACCATATATTTT. It encodes CASRPPGQGTSYGNTIYF.

This chain connects TRBV30 to TRBJ2-3; D not resolved. V was cut by 3 bases and J by 2 bases, with 9 bases left in between. The CDR3 extends over 13 amino acids. In germline, CDR1 is GTSNPN, CDR2 SVGIG (reference sequence). The CDR3 region has the DNA TGTGCCTGGAGCGGAGCCAACACAGATACGCAGTATTTT. Amino acid sequence: CAWSGANTDTQYF.

The CDR3 region has the DNA TGTGCCAGCAGCCCTTATTTGGGGGGGGTGAATGGCTACACCTTC. This encodes CASSPYLGGVNGYTF. The chain is built from TRBV7-2 and TRBJ1-2, with a weak D call TRBD1 (5 bases). Germline CDR1 and CDR2: SGHTA and FQGNSA. The V and J ends lost 5 bases and 6 bases respectively, with 19 bases between them. The CDR3 is 15 residues long.

This clone was counted once. This chain joins TRBV27 and TRBJ2-1, with D possibly matching TRBD2 (5 bases). The CDR3 spans 15 residues. Germline-derived CDR1 and CDR2 are MNHEY and SMNVEV (reference sequence). Trimming removed 0 bases from V and 6 bases from J, with 12 bases in between. The CDR3: CASSLSSTTANEQFF. The CDR3 nucleotides are TGTGCCAGCAGTTTATCCTCGACTACAGCCAATGAGCAGTTCTTC.

This chain connects TRBV2 to TRBJ2-1, with 10 positions matching TRBD1. V dropped 3 bases and J dropped 8; count of bases not matched to a gene: 7. The CDR3 is made up of 15 amino acids. CDR1 and CDR2 from the germline V gene are SNHLY and FYNNEI. The CDR3 spells CASSDMGQGRDEQFF. CDR3 nucleotides: TGTGCCAGCAGTGATATGGGACAGGGGCGCGATGAGCAGTTCTTC.

This clone has a handful of counts. The genes are TRBV9 and TRBJ1-4, with TRBD1 as a possible D gene (6 bases). The CDR3 is 15 amino acids. The germline CDR1 and CDR2 sequences are SGDLS and YYNGEE. V gave up 0 bases and J gave up 8 bases, with 14 bases separating them. The CDR3 is CASSVVGTGREKLFF. CDR3 nucleotide sequence: TGTGCCAGCAGCGTAGTTGGAACAGGGAGAGAAAAACTGTTTTTT.